The 20 T cell receptor beta chains below come from one sample, sequenced in a study of resident and recirculating memory T cells in vitiligo. Clones were read by immunoSEQ multiplex PCR, and TCRdb kept only the in-frame ones, dropping some. The sample gives more than 70,000 clones, under 95% of which show up once; about 5% is in the top ten. The material sequenced was blood. These receptors came from a male donor with vitiligo.

The rearrangement uses TRBV19 and TRBJ1-1; tentatively, D is TRBD1 (5 bases). Trimming removed 5 bases at V and 9 bases at J, with 16 bases between. The CDR3 has 13 residues. Germline V gives CDR1 LNHDA, CDR2 SQIVND (reference sequence). The CDR3 sequence: CASSQGRRGKAFF. CDR3 DNA sequence: TGTGCCAGTAGTCAGGGACGGCGGGGGAAAGCTTTCTTT.

V and J are TRBV11-2 and TRBJ2-7; 7 bases are a match to TRBD2. The length of the CDR3 is 12 residues. The V gene end was trimmed by 5 bases and the J gene end by 3 bases; junction bases not matched to a gene: 1. Germline values: CDR1 SGHAT, CDR2 FQNNGV. The CDR3 region has the DNA TGTGCCAGCAGCCCTAGCGGCTACGAGCAGTACTTC. Translated: CASSPSGYEQYF.

In this sample, this clone turned up a few times. The rearrangement links TRBV7-9 to TRBJ1-1; D possibly corresponds to TRBD1 (5 bases). Between the trimmed V and J ends, which lost 5 bases and 3 bases, there was a span of 28 bases. Looked up from germline, CDR1 is SEHNR and CDR2 is FQNEAQ (reference sequence). The CDR3 spans 19 residues. CDR3: CASSHKGRGPVISDTEAFF. The CDR3, as DNA: TGTGCCAGCAGCCACAAGGGGAGGGGCCCAGTGATTAGTGACACTGAAGCTTTCTTT. Full variable domain (outside the CDR3, taken from reference TRBV7-9 and TRBJ1-1): DTGVSQNPRHKITKRGQNVTFRCDPISEHNRLYWYRQTLGQGPEFLTYFQNEAQLEKSRLLSDRFSAERPKGSFSTLEIQRTEQGDSAMYLCASSHKGRGPVISDTEAFFGQGTRLTVV.

This clone was recorded only once. The chain uses TRBV7-8 and TRBJ2-1; 10 bases are a match to TRBD2. V gave up 1 base and J gave up 5 bases; unmatched junction bases: 11. The CDR3 runs to 18 residues. CDR1 is SGHVS, CDR2 FQNEAQ, per germline. CDR3 coding DNA: TGTGCCAGCAGCTTAGTTGTGGTAGCGGGAGGATACCACAATGAGCAGTTCTTC. This translates into CASSLVVVAGGYHNEQFF.

The chain joins TRBV6-4 to TRBJ2-1; D perhaps matches TRBD2 (6 bases). This CDR3 region has 15 residues. V lost 7 bases, J lost 2 bases, and 15 bases lay in between. In germline, CDR1 is MRHNA, CDR2 SNTAGT. The CDR3 loop is CASTTRRLTYNEQFF. CDR3 sequence (DNA): TGTGCCAGCACGACTAGGAGACTTACCTACAATGAGCAGTTCTTC.

The chain is built from TRBV2 and TRBJ2-4, with 10 nucleotides matching TRBD1. This CDR3 has 17 residues. The germline V gene has CDR1 SNHLY and CDR2 FYNNEI. Trimming removed 7 bases from V and 0 bases from J; junction bases left unmatched: 9. CDR3 in amino acids: CASTPRQGATAKNIQYF. In DNA form, the CDR3 reads TGTGCCAGCACCCCTAGACAGGGGGCAACAGCCAAAAACATTCAGTACTTC.

The genes are TRBV5-6 and TRBJ2-1; D is perhaps TRBD2 (8 bases). Germline V CDR1 and CDR2: SGHDT, YYEEEE. The CDR3 consists of 15 residues. Trimming shortened V by 5 bases and J by 2 bases, and 14 bases separated the two germline ends. CDR3 DNA sequence: TGTGCCAGCAGAGCCGGGAGGGGGCCCTACAATGAGCAGTTCTTC. Translated: CASRAGRGPYNEQFF.

This clone came up a few times. V usage is TRBV19 and J usage is TRBJ2-2, with TRBD2 matching over 11 bases. Germline V gene lookup returns CDR1 LNHDA and CDR2 SQIVND (reference sequence). CDR3 length: 17 amino acids. This chain's CDR3 is CARCSTSGSADTGELFF. Written as DNA, the CDR3 is TGTGCACGGTGTTCTACTAGCGGGAGTGCCGACACCGGGGAGCTGTTTTTT.

The chain has TRBV6-1 and TRBJ2-1; 10 bases are shared with TRBD2. This CDR3 spans 14 amino acids. Germline trimming cut 8 bases from V and 5 bases from J; bases unmatched to any gene: 6. From germline, CDR1 is MNHNS and CDR2 SASEGT. DNA for the CDR3: TGTGCCAGCGTAGGGACTAGCGATAACAATGAGCAGTTCTTC. This sequence encodes CASVGTSDNNEQFF.

The chain combines TRBV18 with TRBJ2-7, with TRBD1 as a possible D gene (7 bases). This CDR3 contains 16 residues. Germline V CDR1 and CDR2: KGHSH, LQKENI. V lost 3 bases to trimming and J lost 2 bases, with 17 bases between them. The CDR3 DNA sequence: TGTGCCAGCTCACCGGTTAGCGGACAGGCGACCTACGAGCAGTACTTC. It encodes CASSPVSGQATYEQYF. The full variable domain, completed using reference TRBV18 and TRBJ2-7, is NAGVMQNPRHLVRRRGQEARLRCSPMKGHSHVYWYRQLPEEGLKFMVYLQKENIIDESGMPKERFSAEFPKEGPSILRIQQVVRGDSAAYFCASSPVSGQATYEQYFGPGTRLTVT.

This clone was detected once. The chain has TRBV7-7 and TRBJ2-1, with 7 bases lining up with TRBD2. The CDR3 runs 16 residues. Germline CDR1 SSHAT, CDR2 FNYEAQ (reference sequence). With V trimmed by 7 bases and J by 1 base, 10 bases remained unmatched. DNA for the CDR3: TGTGCCAGCACCCCCCTTGCGGGAGTGTCCTACAATGAGCAGTTCTTC. Its protein is CASTPLAGVSYNEQFF.

CDR3 sequence: CASLPGLLAKNIQYF. DNA for the CDR3: TGTGCCAGCCTTCCTGGACTACTAGCCAAAAACATTCAGTACTTC. This chain connects TRBV19 to TRBJ2-4; tentative D call: TRBD2 (6 bases). V lost 9 bases to trimming and J lost 0 bases, with 15 bases between them. Germline V gives CDR1 LNHDA, CDR2 SQIVND (reference sequence). The CDR3 contains 15 residues.

The chain couples TRBV2 to TRBJ2-3; D is uncertain. The CDR3 consists of 15 residues. The V end lost 2 bases, the J end lost 2 bases, and 11 bases lay between the germline ends. The germline gives CDR1 SNHLY, CDR2 FYNNEI. CDR3 bases: TGTGCCAGCAGTGAACTCGGTTACCCCACAGATACGCAGTATTTT. The encoded protein is CASSELGYPTDTQYF.

The chain joins TRBV11-2 to TRBJ2-1, with 8 bases lining up with TRBD1. CDR3 length equals 16 residues. V lost 5 bases to trimming and J lost 6 bases; unmatched junction nucleotides: 12. Germline CDR1 and CDR2: SGHAT and FQNNGV. The CDR3 DNA is TGTGCCAGCAGCCCCCTGCTGACAGGGGACGGCAATGAGCAGTTCTTC. The encoded protein is CASSPLLTGDGNEQFF.

The CDR3 DNA follows: TGTGCCAGCAGCCAACGTAGAGATACGCAGTATTTT. Residues: CASSQRRDTQYF. The V and J genes are TRBV7-2 and TRBJ2-3; D gene unclear. The germline V gene encodes CDR1 SGHTA and CDR2 FQGNSA. Trimming shortened V by 5 bases and J by 5 bases, and 8 bases separated the two germline ends. The CDR3 has 12 residues.

The J gene is TRBJ2-1, the V gene TRBV9; TRBD1 matches at 9 bases. Germline-derived CDR1 and CDR2 are SGDLS and YYNGEE. The CDR3 totals 14 residues. The V segment lost 3 bases and the J segment 8 bases; nucleotides outside the gene matches: 6. CDR3 DNA sequence: TGTGCCAGCAGCGATCCGGGACAGGGATATGAGCAGTTCTTC. Protein product: CASSDPGQGYEQFF.

This clone was seen just once. V usage is TRBV28 and J usage is TRBJ2-4; the D gene is possibly TRBD2 (5 bases). This CDR3 comprises 15 residues. The germline CDR1 and CDR2 sequences are MDHEN and SYDVKM. Trimming pared 5 bases from V and 3 bases from J, leaving 14 bases between. The CDR3 DNA reads TGTGCCAGCAGTAGGATGGACTCTTACAAAAACATTCAGTACTTC. Its protein is CASSRMDSYKNIQYF.

This chain links TRBV4-1 with TRBJ2-7; TRBD1 matches 9 bases. In germline, CDR1 is MGHRA, CDR2 YSYEKL. J lost 3 bases, V lost 5 bases, and 5 bases had no gene match. CDR3 length equals 14 residues. CDR3 bases: TGCGCCAGCAGCGCTGGACAGGGGAACTACGAGCAGTACTTC. Translation gives CASSAGQGNYEQYF.

The rearrangement uses TRBV7-3 and TRBJ2-1; TRBD1 might be the D (6 bases). This CDR3 region has 15 residues. Per the germline V gene, CDR1 is SGHTA and CDR2 is FQGTGA. V lost 1 base to trimming and J lost 5 bases, with 12 bases between them. CDR3 region: CASSLRQGLNNEQFF. The CDR3 bases are TGTGCCAGCAGCTTAAGGCAGGGGTTAAACAATGAGCAGTTCTTC.

This chain connects TRBV28 to TRBJ1-5; D is unresolved. The V end lost 6 bases, the J end lost 2 bases, and 20 bases lay between the germline ends. This CDR3 has 17 residues. Germline V lookup: CDR1 MDHEN, CDR2 SYDVKM. CDR3 amino acids: CASSPHGWRDGNQPQHF. CDR3 nucleotide sequence: TGTGCCAGCAGCCCCCACGGGTGGAGGGATGGCAATCAGCCCCAGCATTTT.